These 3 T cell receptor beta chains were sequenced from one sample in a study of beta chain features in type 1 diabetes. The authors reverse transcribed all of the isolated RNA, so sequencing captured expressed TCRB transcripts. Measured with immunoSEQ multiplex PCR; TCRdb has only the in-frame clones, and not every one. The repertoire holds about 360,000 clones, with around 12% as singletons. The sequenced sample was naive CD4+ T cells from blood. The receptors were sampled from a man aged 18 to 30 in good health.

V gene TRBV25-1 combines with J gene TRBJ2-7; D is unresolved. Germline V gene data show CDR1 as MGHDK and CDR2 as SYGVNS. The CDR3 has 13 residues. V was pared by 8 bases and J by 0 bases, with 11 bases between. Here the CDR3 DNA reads TGTGCCAGCCTACAGCCTCACTCCTACGAGCAGTACTTC. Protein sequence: CASLQPHSYEQYF.

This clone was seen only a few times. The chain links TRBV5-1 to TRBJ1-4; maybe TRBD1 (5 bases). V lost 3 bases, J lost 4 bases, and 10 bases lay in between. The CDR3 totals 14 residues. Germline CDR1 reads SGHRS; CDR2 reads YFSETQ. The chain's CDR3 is CASSYGGDNEKLFF. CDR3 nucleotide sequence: TGCGCCAGCAGCTATGGAGGGGATAATGAAAAACTGTTTTTT.

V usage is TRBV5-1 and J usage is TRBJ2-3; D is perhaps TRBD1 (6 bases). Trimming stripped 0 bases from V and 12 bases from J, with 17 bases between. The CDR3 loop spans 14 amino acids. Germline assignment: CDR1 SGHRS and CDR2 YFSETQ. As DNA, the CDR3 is TGCGCCAGCAGCTTGGCACAGGGCCCGAACCCCCAGTATTTT. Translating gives CASSLAQGPNPQYF.